By share, the clone carrying this T cell receptor beta chain counts as medium-sized. With 0 bases removed from V and 0 bases from J, the gap between germline ends came to 10 bases. Germline V lookup: CDR1 SGDLS, CDR2 YYNGEE. The CDR3 contains 15 residues. This specimen comes from a study of sequential checkpoint blockade in melanoma. TCRdb's copy holds only in-frame clones and misses some; the assay was immunoSEQ multiplex PCR. The sample has fewer than 25,000 clones; approximately 79% are singletons. Treatment: randomized to nivolumab then ipilimumab (arm A) or the reverse (arm B). No patient had prior DNA-damaging chemotherapy. Live CD3+CD8+ CD19− CD56− cells were sorted from PBMCs.

This receptor was taken from a human donor with melanoma. The sample was CD8+ T cells sorted from blood (inferred from file names), taken from a patient given nivolumab and ipilimumab in sequence. The chain recombines TRBV9 with TRBJ2-7, with a possible D match to TRBD1 (6 bases). This CDR3 is CASSVGGTHSYEQYF. The CDR3 DNA sequence: TGTGCCAGCAGCGTAGGGGGGACACACTCCTACGAGCAGTACTTC.